The present TCR beta chain was sequenced within a study of a mutant IDH1 vaccine in newly diagnosed glioma. Stated time point: week 11, during vaccination. Every vaccination contained 300 ug of the mutant IDH1 20-mer peptide and was paired with topical imiquimod. Notes on this clone: Antigen unknown.

The table came from immunoSEQ multiplex PCR; TCRdb's copy has only in-frame clones and leaves some out. The table records 20,000 to 30,000 clones, about 80% of them present only once. V was clipped by 10 bases and J by 0 bases, with 16 bases between them. The CDR3 sequence is 14 residues long. Germline values: CDR1 ENHRY, CDR2 SYGVKD. This TCR was sampled from a woman aged 18-35 years with glioma. The specimen was PBMCs, collected from a glioma patient whose treatment included an IDH1 peptide vaccine. The rearrangement links TRBV10-3 to TRBJ2-7; D is perhaps TRBD1 (5 bases). As DNA, the CDR3 is TGTGCCAGCGGCGCCAGGACAAGCTCCTACGAGCAGTACTTC. Protein: CASGARTSSYEQYF.